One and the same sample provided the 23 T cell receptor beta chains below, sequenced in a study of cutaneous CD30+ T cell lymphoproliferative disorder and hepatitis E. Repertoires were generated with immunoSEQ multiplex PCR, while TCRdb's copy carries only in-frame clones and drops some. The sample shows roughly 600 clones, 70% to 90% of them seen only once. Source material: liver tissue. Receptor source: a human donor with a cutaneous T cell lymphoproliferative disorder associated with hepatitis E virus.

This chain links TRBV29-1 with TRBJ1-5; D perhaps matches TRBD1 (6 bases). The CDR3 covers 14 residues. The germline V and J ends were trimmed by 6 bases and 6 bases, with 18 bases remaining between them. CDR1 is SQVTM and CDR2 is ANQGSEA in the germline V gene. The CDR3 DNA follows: TGCAGCGTAGCCTCGGACAGCCAGGGTCAGCCCCAGCATTTT. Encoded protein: CSVASDSQGQPQHF.

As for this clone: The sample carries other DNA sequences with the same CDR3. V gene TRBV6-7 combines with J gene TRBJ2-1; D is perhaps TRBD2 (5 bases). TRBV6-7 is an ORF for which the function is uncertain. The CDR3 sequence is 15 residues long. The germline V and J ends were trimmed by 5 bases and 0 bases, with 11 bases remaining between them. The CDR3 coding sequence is TGTGCCAGCAGTGACCGGAGGAGCTCCTACAATGAGCAGTTCTTC. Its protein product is CASSDRRSSYNEQFF.

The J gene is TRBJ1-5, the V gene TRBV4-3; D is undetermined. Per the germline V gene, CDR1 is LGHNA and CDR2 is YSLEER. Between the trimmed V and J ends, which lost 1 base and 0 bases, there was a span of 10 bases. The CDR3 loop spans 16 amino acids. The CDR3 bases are TGCGCCAGCAGCCAAGGGACTGCGTATAGCAATCAGCCCCAGCATTTT. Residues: CASSQGTAYSNQPQHF.

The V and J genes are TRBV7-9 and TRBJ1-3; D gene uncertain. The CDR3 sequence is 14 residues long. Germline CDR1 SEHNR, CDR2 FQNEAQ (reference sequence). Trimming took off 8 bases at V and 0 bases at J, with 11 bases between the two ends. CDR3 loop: CASVGHSSGNTIYF. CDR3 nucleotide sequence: TGTGCCAGCGTTGGGCACAGCTCTGGAAACACCATATATTTT.

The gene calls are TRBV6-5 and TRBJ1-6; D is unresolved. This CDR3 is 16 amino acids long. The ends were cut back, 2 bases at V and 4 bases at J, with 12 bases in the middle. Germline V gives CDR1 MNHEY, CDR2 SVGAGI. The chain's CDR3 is CASSYGVYSYNSPLHF. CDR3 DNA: TGTGCCAGCAGTTACGGGGTATACTCTTATAATTCACCCCTCCACTTT.

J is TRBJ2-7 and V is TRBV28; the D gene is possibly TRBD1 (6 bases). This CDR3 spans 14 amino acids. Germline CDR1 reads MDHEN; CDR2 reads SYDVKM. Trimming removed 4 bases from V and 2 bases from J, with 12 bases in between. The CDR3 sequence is CASSYGDTTYEQYF. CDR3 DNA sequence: TGTGCCAGCAGTTATGGGGACACTACCTACGAGCAGTACTTC.

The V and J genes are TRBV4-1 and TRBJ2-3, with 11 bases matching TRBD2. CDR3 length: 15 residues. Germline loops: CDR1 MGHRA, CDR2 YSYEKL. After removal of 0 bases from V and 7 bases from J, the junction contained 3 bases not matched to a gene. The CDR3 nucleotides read TGCGCCAGCAGCCAAGACGCTAGCGGGGGGAATACGCAGTATTTT. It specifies CASSQDASGGNTQYF.

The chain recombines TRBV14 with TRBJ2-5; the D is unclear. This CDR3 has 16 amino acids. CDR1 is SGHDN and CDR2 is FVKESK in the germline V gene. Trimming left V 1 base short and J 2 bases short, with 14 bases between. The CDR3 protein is CASSQVPPGRQETQYF. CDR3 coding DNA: TGTGCCAGCAGCCAAGTCCCCCCAGGAAGGCAAGAGACCCAGTACTTC. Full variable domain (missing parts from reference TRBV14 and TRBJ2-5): EAGVTQFPSHSVIEKGQTVTLRCDPISGHDNLYWYRRVMGKEIKFLLHFVKESKQDESGMPNNRFLAERTGGTYSTLKVQPAELEDSGVYFCASSQVPPGRQETQYFGPGTRLLVL.

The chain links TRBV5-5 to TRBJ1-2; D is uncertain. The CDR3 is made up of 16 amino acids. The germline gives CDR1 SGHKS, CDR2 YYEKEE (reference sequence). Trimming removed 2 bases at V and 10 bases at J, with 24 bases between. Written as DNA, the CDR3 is TGTGCCAGCAGCTTTGAAATCTCCGACGGGGTGCGTGACTACACCTTC. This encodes CASSFEISDGVRDYTF. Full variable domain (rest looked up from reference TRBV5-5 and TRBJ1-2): DAGVTQSPTHLIKTRGQQVTLRCSPISGHKSVSWYQQVLGQGPQFIFQYYEKEERGRGNFPDRFSARQFPNYSSELNVNALLLGDSALYLCASSFEISDGVRDYTFGSGTRLTVV.

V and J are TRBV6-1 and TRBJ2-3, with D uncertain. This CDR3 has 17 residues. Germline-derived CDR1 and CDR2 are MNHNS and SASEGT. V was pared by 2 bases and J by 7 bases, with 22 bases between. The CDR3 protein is CASSELHPQRVGNTQYF. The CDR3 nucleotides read TGTGCCAGCAGTGAACTTCATCCCCAGCGAGTGGGAAATACGCAGTATTTT.

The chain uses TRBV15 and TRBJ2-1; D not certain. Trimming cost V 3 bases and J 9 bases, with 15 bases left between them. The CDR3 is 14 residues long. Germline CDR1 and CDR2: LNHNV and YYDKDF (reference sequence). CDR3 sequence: CATSRDVGWGEQFF. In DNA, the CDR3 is TGTGCCACCAGCAGGGACGTAGGGTGGGGTGAGCAGTTCTTC.

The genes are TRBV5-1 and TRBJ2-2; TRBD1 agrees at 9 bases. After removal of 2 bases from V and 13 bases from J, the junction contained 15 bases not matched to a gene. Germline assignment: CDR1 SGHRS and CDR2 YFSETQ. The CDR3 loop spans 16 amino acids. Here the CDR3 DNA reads TGCGCCAGCAGCTTAAATCTCAGATCACCGGGACAGGGGCTGTTTTTT. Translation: CASSLNLRSPGQGLFF.

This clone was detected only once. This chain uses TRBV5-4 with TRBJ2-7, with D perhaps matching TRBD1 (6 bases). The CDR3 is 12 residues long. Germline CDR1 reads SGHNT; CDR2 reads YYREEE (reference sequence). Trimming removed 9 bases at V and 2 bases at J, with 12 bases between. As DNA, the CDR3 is TGTGCCACCCCAAGGGGGACCTACGAGCAGTACTTC. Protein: CATPRGTYEQYF. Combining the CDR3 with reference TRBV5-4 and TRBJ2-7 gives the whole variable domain ETGVTQSPTHLIKTRGQQVTLRCSSQSGHNTVSWYQQALGQGPQFIFQYYREEENGRGNFPPRFSGLQFPNYSSELNVNALELDDSALYLCATPRGTYEQYFGPGTRLTVT.

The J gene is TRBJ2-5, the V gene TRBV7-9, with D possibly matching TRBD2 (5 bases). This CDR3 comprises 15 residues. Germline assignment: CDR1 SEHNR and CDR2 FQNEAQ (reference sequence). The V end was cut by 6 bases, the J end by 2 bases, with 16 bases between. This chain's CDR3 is CASSSAPGFQETQYF. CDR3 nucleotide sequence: TGTGCCAGCAGTTCAGCCCCGGGGTTTCAAGAGACCCAGTACTTC. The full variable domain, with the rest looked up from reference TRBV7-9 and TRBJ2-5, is DTGVSQNPRHKITKRGQNVTFRCDPISEHNRLYWYRQTLGQGPEFLTYFQNEAQLEKSRLLSDRFSAERPKGSFSTLEIQRTEQGDSAMYLCASSSAPGFQETQYFGPGTRLLVL.

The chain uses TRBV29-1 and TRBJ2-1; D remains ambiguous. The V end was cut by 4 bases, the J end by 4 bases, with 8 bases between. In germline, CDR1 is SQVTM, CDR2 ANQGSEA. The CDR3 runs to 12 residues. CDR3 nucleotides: TGCAGCGTTGGTGAGGATTACAATGAGCAGTTCTTC. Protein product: CSVGEDYNEQFF.

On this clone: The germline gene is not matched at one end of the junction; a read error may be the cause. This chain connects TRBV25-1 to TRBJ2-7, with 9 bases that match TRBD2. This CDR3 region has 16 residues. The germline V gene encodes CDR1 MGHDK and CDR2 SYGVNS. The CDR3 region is CASSEYSIAGVYEQYF. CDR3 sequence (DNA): TGTGCTAGCAGTGAATATAGCATAGCGGGAGTGTACGAGCAGTACTTC.

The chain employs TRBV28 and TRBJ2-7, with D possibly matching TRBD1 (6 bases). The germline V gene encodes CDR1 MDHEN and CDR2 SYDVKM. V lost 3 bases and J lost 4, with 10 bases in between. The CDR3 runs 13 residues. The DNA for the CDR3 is TGTGCCAGCAGTTTGGTGACAGGTTACGAGCAGTACTTC. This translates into CASSLVTGYEQYF.

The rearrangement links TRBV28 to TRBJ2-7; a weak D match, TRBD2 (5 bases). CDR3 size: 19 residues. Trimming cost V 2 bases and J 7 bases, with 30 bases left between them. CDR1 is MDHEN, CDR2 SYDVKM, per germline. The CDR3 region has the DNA TGTGCCAGCAGTTTACCACTTGGGCCCGGAGCTAGCCGGCGGGTGGAGCAGTACTTC. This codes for CASSLPLGPGASRRVEQYF.

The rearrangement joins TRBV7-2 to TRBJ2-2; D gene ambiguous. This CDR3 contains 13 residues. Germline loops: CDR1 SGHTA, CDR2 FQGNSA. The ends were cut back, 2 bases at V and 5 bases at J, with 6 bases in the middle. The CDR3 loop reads CASSLMMTGELFF. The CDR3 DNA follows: TGTGCCAGCAGCTTAATGATGACCGGGGAGCTGTTTTTT.

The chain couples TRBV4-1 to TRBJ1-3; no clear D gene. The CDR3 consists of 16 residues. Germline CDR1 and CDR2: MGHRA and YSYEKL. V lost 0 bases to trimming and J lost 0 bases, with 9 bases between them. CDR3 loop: CASSQDQGSSGNTIYF. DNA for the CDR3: TGCGCCAGCAGCCAAGATCAAGGATCCTCTGGAAACACCATATATTTT.

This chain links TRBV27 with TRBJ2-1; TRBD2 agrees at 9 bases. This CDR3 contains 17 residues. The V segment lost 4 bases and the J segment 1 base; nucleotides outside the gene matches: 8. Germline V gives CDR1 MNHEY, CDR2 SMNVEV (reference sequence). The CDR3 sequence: CASSSRGTSFSYNEQFF. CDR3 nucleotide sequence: TGTGCCAGCAGTTCTAGGGGGACTAGCTTTTCCTACAATGAGCAGTTCTTC.

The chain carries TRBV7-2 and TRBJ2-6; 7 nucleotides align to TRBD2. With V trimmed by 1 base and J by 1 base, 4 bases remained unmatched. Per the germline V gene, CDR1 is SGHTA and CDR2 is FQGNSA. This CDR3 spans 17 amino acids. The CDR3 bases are TGTGCCAGCAGCTTAGGCGGCGGGGGATCTGGGGCCAACGTCCTGACTTTC. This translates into CASSLGGGGSGANVLTF.

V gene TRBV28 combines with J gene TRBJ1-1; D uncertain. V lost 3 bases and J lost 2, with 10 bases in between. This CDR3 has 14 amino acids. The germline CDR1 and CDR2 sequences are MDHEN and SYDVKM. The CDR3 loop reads CASSFEGGNTEAFF. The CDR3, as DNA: TGTGCCAGCAGTTTTGAAGGCGGAAACACTGAAGCTTTCTTT. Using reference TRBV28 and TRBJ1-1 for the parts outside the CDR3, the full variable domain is DVKVTQSSRYLVKRTGEKVFLECVQDMDHENMFWYRQDPGLGLRLIYFSYDVKMKEKGDIPEGYSVSREKKERFSLILESASTNQTSMYLCASSFEGGNTEAFFGQGTRLTVV.